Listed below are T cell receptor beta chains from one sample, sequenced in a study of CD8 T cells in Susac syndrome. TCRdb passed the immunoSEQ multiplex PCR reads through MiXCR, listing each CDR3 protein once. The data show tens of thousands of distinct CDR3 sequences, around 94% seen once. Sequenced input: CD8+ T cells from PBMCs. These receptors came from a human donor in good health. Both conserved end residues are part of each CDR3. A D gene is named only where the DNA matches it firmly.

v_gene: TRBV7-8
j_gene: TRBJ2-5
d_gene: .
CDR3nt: TGTGCCAGCAGCTTAGGTTGGGGAAGAGAGACCCAGTACTTC
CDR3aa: CASSLGWGRETQYF

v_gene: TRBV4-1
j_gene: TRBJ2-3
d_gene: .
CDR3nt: TGCGCCAGCAGCCAAGATGGCAGGGGGGTTGATACGCAGTATTTT
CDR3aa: CASSQDGRGVDTQYF

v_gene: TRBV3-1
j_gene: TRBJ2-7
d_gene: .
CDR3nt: TGTGCCAGCAGCCAAAGGATATCGGGACCCCTCTACGAGCAGTACTTC
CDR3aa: CASSQRISGPLYEQYF

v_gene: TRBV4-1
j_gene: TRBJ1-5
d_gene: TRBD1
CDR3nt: TGCGCCAGCAGCCATCAGAATCAGGGGGGAGGTCAGCCCCAGCATTTT
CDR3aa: CASSHQNQGGGQPQHF

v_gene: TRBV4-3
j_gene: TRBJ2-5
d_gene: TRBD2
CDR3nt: TGCGCCAGCAGCCAAGATATGCCGTGGGCGGGGGGGCTGGAGACCCAGTACTTC
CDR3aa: CASSQDMPWAGGLETQYF

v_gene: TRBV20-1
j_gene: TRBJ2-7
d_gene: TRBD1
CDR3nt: TGCAGTGCTCAAGTAGACAGGGACGAGCAGTACTTC
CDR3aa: CSAQVDRDEQYF

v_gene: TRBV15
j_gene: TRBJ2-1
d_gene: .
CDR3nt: TGTGCCACCAGCAGAGTCTCGGAGGGCGAGGCTCAGCAGTTCTTC
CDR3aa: CATSRVSEGEAQQFF

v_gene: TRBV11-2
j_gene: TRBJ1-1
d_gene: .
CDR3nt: TGTGCCAGCAGCTTTGGGGGAATCACTGAAGCTTTCTTT
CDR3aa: CASSFGGITEAFF

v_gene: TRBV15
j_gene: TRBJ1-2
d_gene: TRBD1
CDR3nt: TGTGCCACCAGCAGAGGGGGGACAGATCTTTATGGCTACACCTTC
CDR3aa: CATSRGGTDLYGYTF

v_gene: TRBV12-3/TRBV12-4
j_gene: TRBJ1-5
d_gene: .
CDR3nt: TGTGCCAGCACCCTAGGGGGGATCCAGCCCCAGCATTTT
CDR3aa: CASTLGGIQPQHF

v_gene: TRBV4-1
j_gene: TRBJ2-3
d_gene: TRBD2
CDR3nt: TGCGCCAGCAGCCACCTCACGGGGACTAGGGTTTCAGATACGCAGTATTTT
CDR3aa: CASSHLTGTRVSDTQYF

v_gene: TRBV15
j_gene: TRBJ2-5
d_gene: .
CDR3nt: TGTGCCACCCGGGATGGGCAGAAAGAGACCCAGTACTTC
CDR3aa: CATRDGQKETQYF

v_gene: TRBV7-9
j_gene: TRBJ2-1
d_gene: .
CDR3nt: TGTGCCAGCAGCTTATCGAATGAGGATGAGCAGTTCTTC
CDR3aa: CASSLSNEDEQFF

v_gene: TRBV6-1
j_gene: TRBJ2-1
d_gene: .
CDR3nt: TGTGCCAGCGCCTTCTACAATGAGCAGTTCTTC
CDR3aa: CASAFYNEQFF

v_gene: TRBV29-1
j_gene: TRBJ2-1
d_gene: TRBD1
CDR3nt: TGCAGCGTTGAGGGGACAGGGGTCAATGAGCAGTTCTTC
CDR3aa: CSVEGTGVNEQFF

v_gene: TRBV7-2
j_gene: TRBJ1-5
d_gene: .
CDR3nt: TGTGCCAGCGAGGGGACCTTTAGCAATCAGCCCCAGCATTTT
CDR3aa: CASEGTFSNQPQHF

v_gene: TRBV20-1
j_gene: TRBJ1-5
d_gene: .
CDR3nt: TGCAGTGCTAGAGAAGGGGGATTAGGTCAGCCCCAGCATTTT
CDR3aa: CSAREGGLGQPQHF

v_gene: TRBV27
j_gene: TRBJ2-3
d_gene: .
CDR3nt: TGTGCCAGCAGCCCCAGACCTAGCACAGATACGCAGTATTTT
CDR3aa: CASSPRPSTDTQYF

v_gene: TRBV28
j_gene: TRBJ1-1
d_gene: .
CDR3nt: TGTGCCAGCCAGGGGCCCTACACTGAAGCTTTCTTT
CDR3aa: CASQGPYTEAFF

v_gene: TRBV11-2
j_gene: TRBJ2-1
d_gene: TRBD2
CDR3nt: TGTGCCAGCAGCCTACTAGCGGGAGGTGATGAGCAGTTCTTC
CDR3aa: CASSLLAGGDEQFF